This TCR beta chain was identified in a study of CD8 T cells in ankylosing spondylitis. This clonotype was counted a few times. TCRdb analysed the 5' RACE reads with MiXCR anew, one entry per CDR3 protein. The sample consists of 200,000 to 300,000 distinct CDR3 sequences, over 30% of them appearing once. The germline V gene encodes CDR1 SGHTA and CDR2 FQGTGA. This CDR3 has 16 amino acids. V lost 4 bases and J lost 4; bases outside the gene matches: 4. V gene TRBV7-3 combines with J gene TRBJ2-2; 12 bases align to TRBD2. The source material was blood, either unsorted or a sorted T cell fraction (not recorded which). This receptor was obtained from a male donor with ankylosing spondylitis or in good health (not recorded which). The DNA of the CDR3 is TGTGCCAGCAGCTCCCTAGCGGGGGGGCCCACCGGGGAGCTGTTTTTT. It is translated as CASSSLAGGPTGELFF.